The 27 T cell receptor beta chains presented below share a single source sample, sequenced in a study of cytotoxic CD8 clonotypes in ibrutinib-treated CLL. Generated by immunoSEQ multiplex PCR, the TCRdb table keeps only in-frame clones and is missing some. The data show approximately 150,000 clones, with 84% seen just once and 4.6% held by the top ten. This specimen was PBMCs, taken after 24 months of ibrutinib treatment. These receptors were obtained from a human donor with chronic lymphocytic leukemia.

Concerning this clone: The junction does not match germline at one end; this may be a read error. J is TRBJ2-1 and V is TRBV7-7; 9 bases fit TRBD2. The length of the CDR3 is 14 residues. CDR1 and CDR2 (germline): SSHAT, FNYEAQ (reference sequence). CDR3 DNA: TGTGCTAGCAGCATCTTAGCGGGAGCCAATGAGCAGTTCTTC. Its protein product is CASSILAGANEQFF. Full variable domain (missing parts from reference TRBV7-7 and TRBJ2-1): GAGVSQSPRYKVTKRGQDVTLRCDPISSHATLYWYQQALGQGPEFLTYFNYEAQPDKSGLPSDRFSAERPEGSISTLTIQRTEQRDSAMYRCASSILAGANEQFFGPGTRLTVL.

The rearrangement joins TRBV4-3 to TRBJ2-7, with D uncertain. Germline lookup yields CDR1 LGHNA and CDR2 YSLEER. Between the trimmed V and J ends, which lost 3 bases and 2 bases, there was a span of 11 bases. This CDR3 has 14 amino acids. The CDR3 sequence is CASSQGYSAYEQYF. CDR3 DNA sequence: TGCGCCAGCAGCCAGGGGTACTCAGCCTACGAGCAGTACTTC.

The genes are TRBV7-2 and TRBJ1-1; D perhaps matches TRBD1 (5 bases). V lost 1 base and J 10 bases, leaving 13 bases between the germline ends. The CDR3 spans 13 residues. CDR1 is SGHTA and CDR2 is FQGNSA in the germline V gene. CDR3 coding DNA: TGTGCCAGCAGCTTAGGGGTCGGGGGTATAGCTTTCTTT. Its protein is CASSLGVGGIAFF.

The rearrangement joins TRBV11-2 to TRBJ2-7, with no clear D. The CDR3 is 14 residues long. The V and J ends lost 4 bases and 5 bases respectively, with 15 bases between them. Germline V gene lookup returns CDR1 SGHAT and CDR2 FQNNGV. In DNA, the CDR3 is TGTGCCAGCAGCTCTCTCTTGTTTTCCCACGAGCAGTACTTC. It yields the protein CASSSLLFSHEQYF.

This sequence joins TRBV23-1 and TRBJ1-6, with a weak D call TRBD1 (5 bases). Being an ORF, TRBV23-1 has a function that is uncertain. V was pared by 4 bases and J by 14 bases, with 9 bases between. CDR3 length: 11 residues. CDR3 region: CASSPTGTLHF. The DNA for the CDR3 is TGCGCCAGCAGTCCAACAGGAACCCTCCACTTT.

This clone was counted at least ten times. CDR3 region: CASSFVPRALNYGYTF. The CDR3 DNA follows: TGTGCCAGCAGCTTTGTCCCAAGGGCCCTCAACTATGGCTACACCTTC. The rearrangement joins TRBV5-6 to TRBJ1-2, with unresolved D. Trimming took 2 bases from V and 2 from J, leaving 16 bases between them. There are 16 residues in the CDR3. Germline V gene lookup returns CDR1 SGHDT and CDR2 YYEEEE.

The genes are TRBV30 and TRBJ2-5; a weak D match, TRBD1 (6 bases). Germline V gene lookup returns CDR1 GTSNPN and CDR2 SVGIG (reference sequence). V lost 7 bases to trimming and J lost 1 base, with 13 bases between them. CDR3 length: 13 amino acids. DNA of the CDR3: TGTGCCTACCAAACAGGGCCCCAAGAGACCCAGTACTTC. Protein: CAYQTGPQETQYF. Filled out from reference TRBV30 and TRBJ2-5, the complete variable domain reads SQTIHQWPATLVQPVGSPLSLECTVEGTSNPNLYWYRQAAGRGLQLLFYSVGIGQISSEVPQNLSASRPQDRQFILSSKKLLLSDSGFYLCAYQTGPQETQYFGPGTRLLVL.

V and J are TRBV30 and TRBJ2-4; the match to TRBD2 covers 8 bases. The J segment lost 1 base and the V segment lost 0 bases, leaving 2 bases of the junction unmatched. The CDR3 extends over 15 amino acids. Germline V gene lookup returns CDR1 GTSNPN and CDR2 SVGIG (reference sequence). In nucleotides, the CDR3 is TGTGCCTGGAGTGTCGGCGGGGGGGCCAAAAACATTCAGTACTTC. It encodes CAWSVGGGAKNIQYF.

CDR3 sequence: CASSQDRGYTEAFF. As DNA, the CDR3 is TGCGCCAGCAGCCAAGACAGGGGATATACTGAAGCTTTCTTT. The J gene is TRBJ1-1, the V gene TRBV4-1; tentative D call: TRBD1 (6 bases). This CDR3 spans 14 amino acids. The germline gives CDR1 MGHRA, CDR2 YSYEKL. V lost 0 bases, J lost 5 bases, and 10 bases lay in between.

The rearrangement joins TRBV29-1 to TRBJ1-4; the D is unclear. Germline CDR1 SQVTM, CDR2 ANQGSEA. The V end lost 4 bases, the J end lost 4 bases, and 7 bases lay between the germline ends. The CDR3 sequence is 12 residues long. The CDR3 loop reads CSVGGSNEKLFF. In nucleotides, the CDR3 is TGCAGCGTTGGGGGTAGTAATGAAAAACTGTTTTTT.

V and J are TRBV15 and TRBJ2-3; 8 bases fit TRBD2. The CDR3 loop spans 16 amino acids. The trim removed 5 bases at V and 3 bases at J, leaving 10 bases unmatched. Germline lookup yields CDR1 LNHNV and CDR2 YYDKDF (reference sequence). Here the CDR3 DNA reads TGTGCCACCAGCGCCAGGAGGGGCGGGGGGACAGATACGCAGTATTTT. Encoded protein: CATSARRGGGTDTQYF.

This chain uses TRBV6-5 with TRBJ1-3, with TRBD1 identical over 7 bases. The CDR3 length is 15 residues. The V gene end was trimmed by 6 bases and the J gene end by 0 bases; junction bases not matched to a gene: 5. The V gene's germline CDR1 is MNHEY and CDR2 SVGAGI. The CDR3: CASSGQVDSGNTIYF. DNA of the CDR3: TGTGCCAGCAGCGGACAGGTGGACTCTGGAAACACCATATATTTT.

V usage is TRBV29-1 and J usage is TRBJ1-2; TRBD1 matches 10 bases. The V gene's germline CDR1 is SQVTM and CDR2 ANQGSEA. V was clipped by 5 bases and J by 7 bases; unmatched bases: 4. The CDR3 totals 12 residues. This CDR3 is CSVRQGAVGYTF. DNA of the CDR3: TGCAGCGTTCGACAGGGGGCGGTTGGCTACACCTTC.

The genes are TRBV7-3 and TRBJ1-5, with TRBD1 identical over 8 bases. Trimming took 1 base from V and 6 from J; bases not matched to a gene: 8. Germline CDR1 reads SGHTA; CDR2 reads FQGTGA. The CDR3 sequence is 16 residues long. This chain's CDR3 is CASSLMAGGKIQPQHF. As DNA, the CDR3 is TGTGCCAGCAGCTTAATGGCAGGGGGCAAGATTCAGCCCCAGCATTTT.

This clone appeared a few times. The chain employs TRBV4-3 and TRBJ2-5; TRBD2 matches 7 bases. Germline trimming cut 1 base from V and 6 bases from J; bases unmatched to any gene: 11. From germline, CDR1 is LGHNA and CDR2 YSLEER. CDR3 length: 16 residues. CDR3 loop: CASSQVWGLGGKTQYF. CDR3 DNA: TGCGCCAGCAGCCAAGTTTGGGGGTTGGGGGGGAAGACCCAGTACTTC.

V usage is TRBV30 and J usage is TRBJ2-7, with D tentatively TRBD2 (7 bases). Trimming took off 7 bases at V and 9 bases at J, with 25 bases between the two ends. The germline V gene has CDR1 GTSNPN and CDR2 SVGIG (reference sequence). This CDR3 contains 14 residues. The CDR3 region is CASALGGPPRVQYF. The CDR3, as DNA: TGTGCCTCCGCCTTGGGGGGGCCTCCCCGTGTGCAGTACTTC.

The J gene is TRBJ2-1, the V gene TRBV18; 9 bases agree with TRBD2. V lost 5 bases to trimming and J lost 9 bases; unmatched junction nucleotides: 17. This CDR3 has 17 residues. Germline V gene sequence: CDR1 KGHSH, CDR2 LQKENI. CDR3 coding DNA: TGTGCCAGCTCAACCGATTCCGCGACTAGCGGTTACTCTGAGCAGTTCTTC. It yields the protein CASSTDSATSGYSEQFF.

V gene TRBV7-2 combines with J gene TRBJ1-1; the D is unclear. This CDR3 region has 14 residues. The V and J ends lost 7 bases and 1 base respectively, with 13 bases between them. The V gene's germline CDR1 is SGHTA and CDR2 FQGNSA. In DNA form, the CDR3 reads TGTGCCAGCAACTCCGGGTCCGGGAACACTGAAGCTTTCTTT. Protein: CASNSGSGNTEAFF.

This clone occurred a few times. The chain combines TRBV6-1 with TRBJ2-7; D remains ambiguous. The CDR3 is made up of 10 amino acids. Trimming left V 6 bases short and J 4 bases short, with 4 bases between. Germline CDR1 is MNHNS and CDR2 is SASEGT. The CDR3 loop reads CASSRYEQYF. The DNA for the CDR3 is TGTGCCAGCAGCCGGTACGAGCAGTACTTC.

In its sample, this clone was seen a few times. Other DNA sequences in this sample translate to the same CDR3. This chain uses TRBV29-1 with TRBJ1-1; no clear D gene. The CDR3 extends over 12 amino acids. Per the germline V gene, CDR1 is SQVTM and CDR2 is ANQGSEA. V gave up 6 bases and J gave up 1 base, with 9 bases separating them. The CDR3 is CSVADGNTEAFF. CDR3 in DNA: TGCAGCGTCGCTGACGGGAACACTGAAGCTTTCTTT.

The rearrangement links TRBV20-1 to TRBJ2-5; D not certain. CDR3 length: 10 residues. Trimming took 5 bases from V and 3 from J, leaving 4 bases between them. The germline V gene has CDR1 DFQATT and CDR2 SNEGSKA (reference sequence). The CDR3 DNA is TGCAGTGCTTTTAAAGAGACCCAGTACTTC. This gives the protein CSAFKETQYF.

The chain has TRBV6-5 and TRBJ2-7, with D maybe TRBD1 (5 bases). Germline V gives CDR1 MNHEY, CDR2 SVGAGI. The CDR3 runs 13 residues. V lost 2 bases and J lost 3, with 8 bases in between. In DNA form, the CDR3 reads TGTGCCAGCAGTTACGATAGGGGCTACGAGCAGTACTTC. Protein: CASSYDRGYEQYF.

This clone has just one count. The V gene is TRBV28, the J gene TRBJ2-1, with D possibly TRBD2 on 6 matching bases. Trimming took 7 bases from V and 4 from J, leaving 14 bases between them. There are 14 residues in the CDR3. Germline lookup yields CDR1 MDHEN and CDR2 SYDVKM. In nucleotides, the CDR3 is TGTGCCAGCAAAAGCGGAGGGAGTTACAATGAGCAGTTCTTC. Protein sequence: CASKSGGSYNEQFF.

V gene TRBV9 combines with J gene TRBJ2-1, with 7 bases identical to TRBD2. This CDR3 comprises 15 residues. V shed 0 bases and J 9 bases; nucleotides not matched to a gene: 9. Germline V gene sequence: CDR1 SGDLS, CDR2 YYNGEE. CDR3 loop: CASSVGGGSGTEQFF. The CDR3 DNA is TGTGCCAGCAGCGTAGGAGGCGGGAGCGGCACTGAGCAGTTCTTC.

CDR3 region: CASISRVRNTEAFF. The CDR3 DNA reads as TGTGCCAGCATTTCCAGGGTACGGAACACTGAAGCTTTCTTT. V usage is TRBV6-1 and J usage is TRBJ1-1, with a possible D match to TRBD1 (5 bases). V was pared by 7 bases and J by 1 base, with 13 bases between. CDR3 length: 14 amino acids. Germline CDR1 is MNHNS and CDR2 is SASEGT.

The gene calls are TRBV10-1 and TRBJ1-5; the match to TRBD1 covers 7 bases. V shed 2 bases and J 6 bases; nucleotides not matched to a gene: 7. The CDR3 is 15 residues long. The germline CDR1 and CDR2 sequences are WNHNN and SYGVQD (reference sequence). CDR3: CASSERQGRFQPQHF. The CDR3 DNA reads as TGCGCCAGCAGTGAGCGACAGGGTAGGTTTCAGCCCCAGCATTTT.

This sequence joins TRBV5-6 and TRBJ1-4; D possibly corresponds to TRBD1 (5 bases). Germline V CDR1 and CDR2: SGHDT, YYEEEE. This CDR3 is built from 17 residues. The V end was cut by 3 bases, the J end by 2 bases, with 17 bases between. The DNA for the CDR3 is TGTGCCAGCAGCTGGGGGACGGGGAGGAGTACTAATGAAAAACTGTTTTTT. Its protein is CASSWGTGRSTNEKLFF.